This paragraph covers one T cell receptor beta chain sequence. Its antigen is not identified. The data were taken from a study of cytomegalovirus exposure and HLA in healthy donors. Overall study results and limits: Sequencing had likely introduced a cluster of highly shared sequence variants as an artifact. Some 16,000 TCR beta sequences were associated with HLA alleles at 0.05 false discovery rate in a later analysis.

Both 60 Vbeta primers and 13 Jbeta primers went into the PCR. Assay: immunoSEQ multiplex PCR; the TCRdb copy retains only in-frame clones and omits some. The sample holds 95,000 to 150,000 clones. The CDR3 totals 14 residues. Germline values: CDR1 SGDLS, CDR2 YYNGEE. Trimming took 0 bases from V and 5 from J, leaving 12 bases between them. The source is a man between 18 and 35 years old in good health and CMV-seronegative. The gene calls are TRBV9 and TRBJ2-7, with D possibly being TRBD2 (5 bases). Sample: PBMCs. CDR3 in amino acids: CASSVGGAMDEQYF. CDR3 sequence (DNA): TGTGCCAGCAGCGTAGGGGGAGCGATGGACGAGCAGTACTTC.